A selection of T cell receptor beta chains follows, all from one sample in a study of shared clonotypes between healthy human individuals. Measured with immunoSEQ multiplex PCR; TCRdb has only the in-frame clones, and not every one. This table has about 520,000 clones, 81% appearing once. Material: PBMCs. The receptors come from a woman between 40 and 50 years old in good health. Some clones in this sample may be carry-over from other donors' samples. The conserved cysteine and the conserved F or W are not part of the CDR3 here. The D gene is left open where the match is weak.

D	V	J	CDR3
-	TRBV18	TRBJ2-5	ASSSGPGLGLETQY
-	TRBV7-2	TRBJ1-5	ASSLTRTGNQPQH
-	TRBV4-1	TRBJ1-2	ASSQGRVYGYT
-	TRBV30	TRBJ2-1	AWDNAIYNEQF
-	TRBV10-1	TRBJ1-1	ASRRQAEAF
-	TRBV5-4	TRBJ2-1	ASSLRDEQF
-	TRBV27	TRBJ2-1	ASSLRTRGDNEQF
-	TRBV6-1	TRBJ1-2	ASSDRTHSNYGYT
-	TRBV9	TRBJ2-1	ASSPETNDEQF
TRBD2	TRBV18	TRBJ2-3	ASSPSGTSTDTQY
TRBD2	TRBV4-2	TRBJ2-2	ASSPSSSGTRNTGELF
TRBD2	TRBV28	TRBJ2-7	ASSSGLASSYEQY
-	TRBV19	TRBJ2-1	ASSRGRAYNEQF
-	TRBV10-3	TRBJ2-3	AISESDGGGPDTQY
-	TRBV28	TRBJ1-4	ASSLVGGPEKLF
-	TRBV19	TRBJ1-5	ASRGFGQNQPQH
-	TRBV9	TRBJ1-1	ASSVAAMNTEAF
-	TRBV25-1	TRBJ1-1	ASTRAGTEAF
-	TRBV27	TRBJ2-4	ASRRSGGGGAKNIQY
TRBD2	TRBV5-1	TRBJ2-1	ASSLAGGSYEQF
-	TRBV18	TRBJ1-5	ASSPTEGGTQPQH
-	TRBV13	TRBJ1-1	ASSLRLVTEAF
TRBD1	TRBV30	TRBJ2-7	AWSYPQGAQAYEQY
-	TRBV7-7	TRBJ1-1	ASSSTVDTEAF
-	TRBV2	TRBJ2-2	ASSEAGGPGELF
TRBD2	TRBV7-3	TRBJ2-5	ASSPGGAGGETQY
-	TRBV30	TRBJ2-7	AWKLNSYEQY